The 25 T cell receptor beta chains listed next were all sequenced from one sample in a study of blood T cell repertoires in COVID-19. The method was immunoSEQ multiplex PCR; TCRdb's version includes in-frame clones alone and lacks a portion of them. The sample holds 85,000 to 130,000 clones, 76% seen once. The sample taken for sequencing was peripheral blood. These receptors were taken from an elderly man with COVID-19, enrolled during active disease.

This clone was observed once. J is TRBJ2-1 and V is TRBV3-1 (or the pseudogene TRBV3-2); 9 nucleotides align to TRBD2. Germline values: CDR1 LGHDT, CDR2 YNNKEL (reference sequence). This CDR3 contains 17 residues. Unmatched junction bases numbered 11, after V lost 3 bases and J lost 5 bases. The CDR3: CASSHTSAGGRDNEQFF. The CDR3 bases are TGTGCCAGCAGCCACACATCAGCGGGAGGTAGGGACAATGAGCAGTTCTTC.

The CDR3 sequence is CASSGTGGVEQYF. In DNA form, the CDR3 reads TGTGCCAGTAGCGGGACAGGGGGTGTCGAGCAGTACTTC. The gene calls are TRBV19 and TRBJ2-7; 11 positions match TRBD1. This CDR3 comprises 13 residues. The germline gives CDR1 LNHDA, CDR2 SQIVND (reference sequence). The trim removed 6 bases at V and 6 bases at J, leaving 4 bases unmatched.

J is TRBJ2-5 and V is TRBV5-1, with 7 bases identical to TRBD1. Germline V gene sequence: CDR1 SGHRS, CDR2 YFSETQ. The CDR3 sequence is 15 residues long. V shed 6 bases, J shed 4 bases, and the junction held 12 bases outside the gene matches. This chain's CDR3 is CASKNRGAEGETQYF. CDR3 nucleotide sequence: TGCGCCAGCAAAAACAGGGGCGCCGAAGGAGAGACCCAGTACTTC.

This clone was picked up one time. V usage is TRBV28 and J usage is TRBJ2-7, with D perhaps matching TRBD1 (7 bases). This CDR3 spans 15 amino acids. CDR1 and CDR2 from the germline V gene are MDHEN and SYDVKM. Trimming cost V 2 bases and J 4 bases, with 15 bases left between them. Here the CDR3 DNA reads TGTGCCAGCAGTTTACACTCGACAGGGAGGTACGAGCAGTACTTC. Translation gives CASSLHSTGRYEQYF. The entire variable domain, with the rest obtained from reference TRBV28 and TRBJ2-7, is as follows: DVKVTQSSRYLVKRTGEKVFLECVQDMDHENMFWYRQDPGLGLRLIYFSYDVKMKEKGDIPEGYSVSREKKERFSLILESASTNQTSMYLCASSLHSTGRYEQYFGPGTRLTVT.

This rearrangement joins TRBV3-1 (or the pseudogene TRBV3-2) to TRBJ2-3; 7 bases are shared with TRBD2. The CDR3 is 14 residues long. V was pared by 1 base and J by 2 bases, with 0 bases of the junction left unmatched. The germline CDR1 and CDR2 sequences are LGHDT and YNNKEL (reference sequence). The CDR3 sequence: CASSQGDYTDTQYF. Here the CDR3 DNA reads TGTGCCAGCAGCCAAGGGGACTACACAGATACGCAGTATTTT.

The CDR3 DNA is TGCGCCAGCAGCCAAGATACGGGAGACAGCTCCTACAATGAGCAGTTCTTC. It translates to CASSQDTGDSSYNEQFF. The chain links TRBV4-3 to TRBJ2-1; D might be TRBD2 (6 bases). This CDR3 comprises 17 residues. V lost 0 bases and J lost 0, with 12 bases in between. Germline CDR1 reads LGHNA; CDR2 reads YSLEER.

The chain couples TRBV18 to TRBJ1-4; the match to TRBD1 covers 7 bases. V lost 6 bases and J lost 4; bases outside the gene matches: 5. The CDR3 is made up of 14 amino acids. CDR1 and CDR2 (germline): KGHSH, LQKENI. DNA for the CDR3: TGTGCCAGCTCGCGACAGGGAGGTAATGAAAAACTGTTTTTT. It translates to CASSRQGGNEKLFF.

This chain links TRBV12-3 or TRBV12-4 with TRBJ1-2; no clear D. Trimming pared 3 bases from V and 8 bases from J, leaving 10 bases between. The CDR3 is 12 amino acids. This chain's CDR3 is CASSFGQKGYTF. DNA of the CDR3: TGTGCCAGCAGTTTTGGGCAGAAGGGCTACACCTTC.

J is TRBJ2-3 and V is TRBV6-5, with TRBD2 matching over 11 bases. After removal of 7 bases from V and 3 bases from J, the junction contained 6 bases not matched to a gene. The length of the CDR3 is 15 residues. Germline CDR1 and CDR2: MNHEY and SVGAGI. This CDR3 is CASTSGTSGTDTQYF. DNA of the CDR3: TGTGCCAGCACCTCGGGGACTAGCGGAACAGATACGCAGTATTTT.

The rearrangement links TRBV15 to TRBJ2-1; TRBD2 matches at 10 bases. Germline lookup yields CDR1 LNHNV and CDR2 YYDKDF (reference sequence). CDR3 length equals 15 residues. Trimming cost V 5 bases and J 3 bases; bases outside gene matches: 4. The CDR3 spells CATSSRTSGYNEQFF. The DNA of the CDR3 is TGTGCCACCAGCTCCCGGACTAGCGGCTACAATGAGCAGTTCTTC.

The J gene is TRBJ1-5, the V gene TRBV19; D might be TRBD1 (5 bases). Germline lookup yields CDR1 LNHDA and CDR2 SQIVND (reference sequence). Trimming removed 5 bases from V and 1 base from J, with 12 bases in between. The CDR3 is 15 residues long. The CDR3 reads CASSWGDSSNQPQHF. The CDR3 coding sequence is TGTGCCAGTAGTTGGGGGGACTCCAGCAATCAGCCCCAGCATTTT.

This clone was counted only a few times. The chain has TRBV24-1 and TRBJ2-5, with D tentatively TRBD1 (6 bases). The CDR3 totals 14 residues. V lost 3 bases to trimming and J lost 5 bases, with 12 bases between them. The germline V gene encodes CDR1 KGHDR and CDR2 SFDVKD. The CDR3 coding sequence is TGTGCCACCAGTGATGGCAGGGGAAAGGAGACCCAGTACTTC. Protein: CATSDGRGKETQYF.

V and J are TRBV4-3 and TRBJ1-5; no clear D gene. The CDR3 has 15 residues. The V and J ends lost 0 bases and 7 bases respectively, with 13 bases between them. The germline CDR1 and CDR2 sequences are LGHNA and YSLEER. For the CDR3, the DNA is TGCGCCAGCAGCCAAGAGGGAGGGAGCGGGCAGCCCCAGCATTTT. Translation: CASSQEGGSGQPQHF.

Comments on this clone: The sample carries other DNA sequences with the same CDR3. The chain carries TRBV18 and TRBJ2-1; TRBD2 agrees at 8 bases. Germline lookup yields CDR1 KGHSH and CDR2 LQKENI. V lost 2 bases to trimming and J lost 5 bases; unmatched junction nucleotides: 2. The CDR3 has 14 residues. The CDR3 DNA sequence: TGTGCCAGCTCACCAACTAGCGGTAACAATGAGCAGTTCTTC. Its translation is CASSPTSGNNEQFF.

The rearrangement uses TRBV20-1 and TRBJ1-1, with a tentative D call TRBD1 (6 bases). This CDR3 is 10 amino acids long. V lost 5 bases, J lost 13 bases, and 14 bases lay in between. Germline values: CDR1 DFQATT, CDR2 SNEGSKA (reference sequence). The CDR3 here is CSADGQTIFF. The CDR3 bases are TGCAGTGCTGATGGACAGACGATTTTCTTT.

The rearrangement joins TRBV4-1 to TRBJ2-1, with TRBD2 as a possible D gene (6 bases). V was trimmed by 2 bases and J by 3 bases, leaving 11 bases between them. This CDR3 comprises 15 residues. Germline lookup yields CDR1 MGHRA and CDR2 YSYEKL. The DNA of the CDR3 is TGCGCCAGCAGCCAACTACGGACTAACTACAATGAGCAGTTCTTC. As protein: CASSQLRTNYNEQFF.

The chain is built from TRBV7-9 and TRBJ2-5, with a tentative D call TRBD1 (6 bases). CDR1 is SEHNR and CDR2 is FQNEAQ in the germline V gene (reference sequence). Trimming took 0 bases from V and 5 from J, leaving 10 bases between them. CDR3 size: 14 residues. As DNA, the CDR3 is TGTGCCAGCAGCTTAGCTTGGACAGAGGAGACCCAGTACTTC. Translating gives CASSLAWTEETQYF.

This chain connects TRBV6-4 to TRBJ2-2; 7 bases are shared with TRBD1. The V segment lost 6 bases and the J segment 0 bases; nucleotides outside the gene matches: 7. Germline V gene sequence: CDR1 MRHNA, CDR2 SNTAGT. This CDR3 is 16 amino acids long. In DNA form, the CDR3 reads TGTGCCAGCAGCGATAGAACAGGGGCGAACACCGGGGAGCTGTTTTTT. Protein product: CASSDRTGANTGELFF.

This clone occurred once. One end of the junction is discordant with germline, which a read error may explain. This chain uses TRBV4-2 with TRBJ1-2; D is possibly TRBD1 (5 bases). Germline V gene sequence: CDR1 LGHNA, CDR2 YNFKEQ. The CDR3 is 13 amino acids. CDR3 DNA sequence: TGTGCCAGCAGCCAAGACTGGGACTACGGCTACACCTTC. As protein: CASSQDWDYGYTF.

This chain uses TRBV7-3 with TRBJ2-7; D is possibly TRBD1 (6 bases). Germline V CDR1 and CDR2: SGHTA, FQGTGA. This CDR3 spans 14 amino acids. Trimming took 2 bases from V and 5 from J, leaving 13 bases between them. The CDR3 region has the DNA TGTGCCAGCAGCTTATACTCAGGGGCCCACGAGCAGTACTTC. It is translated as CASSLYSGAHEQYF.

The V and J genes are TRBV5-4 and TRBJ2-1; TRBD2 might be the D (6 bases). This CDR3 region has 14 residues. In germline, CDR1 is SGHNT, CDR2 YYREEE (reference sequence). V lost 2 bases to trimming and J lost 9 bases, with 15 bases between them. The CDR3 DNA sequence: TGTGCCAGCAGCTTTTGGGGGAGGTTTAGTGAGCAGTTCTTC. It yields the protein CASSFWGRFSEQFF. The complete variable domain, with remaining parts taken from reference TRBV5-4 and TRBJ2-1, reads ETGVTQSPTHLIKTRGQQVTLRCSSQSGHNTVSWYQQALGQGPQFIFQYYREEENGRGNFPPRFSGLQFPNYSSELNVNALELDDSALYLCASSFWGRFSEQFFGPGTRLTVL.

This clone was detected once. The chain employs TRBV3-1 (or the pseudogene TRBV3-2) and TRBJ2-7; TRBD2 aligns across 7 bases. The germline V gene has CDR1 LGHDT and CDR2 YNNKEL (reference sequence). With V trimmed by 4 bases and J by 2 bases, 2 bases remained unmatched. The CDR3 is 13 residues long. CDR3 region: CASSRGRAYEQYF. Here the CDR3 DNA reads TGTGCCAGCAGCCGGGGGAGGGCCTACGAGCAGTACTTC.

The chain is built from TRBV28 and TRBJ2-7; 7 bases fit TRBD2. Per the germline V gene, CDR1 is MDHEN and CDR2 is SYDVKM. V was pared by 7 bases and J by 1 base, with 13 bases of the junction left unmatched. The length of the CDR3 is 16 residues. The CDR3 is CASTPLGGVPSYEQYF. Here the CDR3 DNA reads TGTGCCAGCACCCCCCTGGGAGGGGTTCCATCCTACGAGCAGTACTTC.

The chain employs TRBV28 and TRBJ2-5; D perhaps matches TRBD2 (6 bases). The CDR3 totals 16 residues. The V gene lost 1 base and the J gene lost 5 bases, with 17 bases spanning the gap. The germline CDR1 and CDR2 sequences are MDHEN and SYDVKM. The CDR3 DNA reads TGTGCCAGCAGTTTATATGGAGTACCTGGAGGGGAGACCCAGTACTTC. Its translation is CASSLYGVPGGETQYF.

This chain uses TRBV15 with TRBJ2-7; 8 nucleotides agree with TRBD2. After removal of 0 bases from V and 2 bases from J, the junction contained 6 bases not matched to a gene. This CDR3 is 16 amino acids long. Germline CDR1 is LNHNV and CDR2 is YYDKDF (reference sequence). The CDR3 spells CATSRDGGRNAYEQYF. Here the CDR3 DNA reads TGTGCCACCAGCAGAGACGGCGGGAGGAATGCCTACGAGCAGTACTTC.